Listed below are T cell receptor beta chains from one sample, sequenced in a study of blood T cell repertoires in COVID-19. Assay used: immunoSEQ multiplex PCR; TCRdb lists only in-frame clones, some missing. The sample has fewer than 200,000 clones; 83% are singletons. The sample was PBMCs or T cells enriched from blood (not recorded which). The receptors originated from a woman aged 50 to 65 who had recovered from COVID-19. CDR3s include the opening cysteine and the closing phenylalanine or tryptophan. D genes are given only for firm matches. Some rows mark clone size as missing; the rest say once, few, many or name a class of expanded clone.

CDR3 DNA | CDR3 protein | CDR3 length | J gene | D gene | V gene | clone size
TGTGCCAGCTCACCACAGAAGGGCACGGCATTATCGGGAACTGAAGCTTTCTTT | CASSPQKGTALSGTEAFF | 18 | TRBJ1-1 | NA | TRBV18 | NA
TGCGCCAGCAGCCAAGATCGGCAGGGGAGCAATCAGCCCCAGCATTTT | CASSQDRQGSNQPQHF | 16 | TRBJ1-5 | NA | TRBV4-1 | NA
TGTGCCAGCAGCTTAGGTAGTATGAACACTGAAGCTTTCTTT | CASSLGSMNTEAFF | 14 | TRBJ1-1 | NA | TRBV11-3 | NA
TGTGCCAGCAACCCCGAAAGCGGAGGTTCCTACAATGAGCAGTTCTTC | CASNPESGGSYNEQFF | 16 | TRBJ2-1 | NA | TRBV7-6 | NA
TGCGCCAGCAGCCCCGGGACAGAAGAGACCCAGTACTTC | CASSPGTEETQYF | 13 | TRBJ2-5 | TRBD1 | TRBV5-1 | NA
TGTGCCAGCAGTTACTGGGACAGGGGGACAGATACGCAGTATTTT | CASSYWDRGTDTQYF | 15 | TRBJ2-3 | TRBD1 | TRBV6-5 | NA
TGTGCCAGCAGGCTAGCGGGGGCCGGCACAGATACGCAGTATTTT | CASRLAGAGTDTQYF | 15 | TRBJ2-3 | TRBD2 | TRBV2 | NA
TGTGCCAGCAGCGTCCAAAGGAGCTCCTATAATTCACCCCTCCACTTT | CASSVQRSSYNSPLHF | 16 | TRBJ1-6 | NA | TRBV9 | few
TGTGCCAGTAGTATAGAATGGCCAGGTCTTAACTATGGCTACACCTTC | CASSIEWPGLNYGYTF | 16 | TRBJ1-2 | NA | TRBV19 | few
TGTGCCAGCAGCTTCGGGAGCTCCTATAATTCACCCCTCCACTTT | CASSFGSSYNSPLHF | 15 | TRBJ1-6 | NA | TRBV5-6 | NA
TGTGCCAGCAGCTTAACTAATCAGCCCCAGCATTTT | CASSLTNQPQHF | 12 | TRBJ1-5 | NA | TRBV7-9 | once
TGTGCCAGCAGTTTATCCGTAGGGGATAATTCACCCCTCCACTTT | CASSLSVGDNSPLHF | 15 | TRBJ1-6 | NA | TRBV28 | NA
TGTGTGAGGACTAGCGGGGGCTATGAGCAGTTCTTC | CVRTSGGYEQFF | 12 | TRBJ2-1 | TRBD2 | TRBV30 | NA
TGCGCCAGCAGCTCCCACGCGACAGGGACGCGAGGAACGCAGTATTTT | CASSSHATGTRGTQYF | 16 | TRBJ2-3 | TRBD1 | TRBV5-1 | NA
TGTGCCAGCTCGTCGGACAGGGTGAATCGAAAACTGTTTTTT | CASSSDRVNRKLFF | 14 | TRBJ1-4 | TRBD1 | TRBV18 | NA
TGTGCCAGCAGTGCGGACAGGTACTATGGCTACACCTTC | CASSADRYYGYTF | 13 | TRBJ1-2 | TRBD1 | TRBV2 | NA
TGTGCCAGCAGCCCAGGGTACTCTGGGGCCAACGTCCTGACTTTC | CASSPGYSGANVLTF | 15 | TRBJ2-6 | NA | TRBV28 | NA
TGTGCCAGCAGTTTTTTACAGGGTCAGCCCCAGCATTTT | CASSFLQGQPQHF | 13 | TRBJ1-5 | NA | TRBV12-3/TRBV12-4 | NA
TGTGCCAGCAATCCGGTCCGGGGCCAAGAGACCCAGTACTTC | CASNPVRGQETQYF | 14 | TRBJ2-5 | NA | TRBV6-5 | NA
TGTGCCAGCAGCCCCGGCAGGGGGCTAGAGACCCAGTACTTC | CASSPGRGLETQYF | 14 | TRBJ2-5 | TRBD1 | TRBV7-2 | NA
TGTGCCAGCAGTTACCGAGAACCAGGGCGTGAGACCCAGTACTTC | CASSYREPGRETQYF | 15 | TRBJ2-5 | NA | TRBV6-5 | NA
TGTGCCAGCATCCAATGGGGGGGCTGGGGGGAGCTGTTTTTT | CASIQWGGWGELFF | 14 | TRBJ2-2 | NA | TRBV6-5 | once
TGTGCCAGCAGTTACTCTTGGACAGCGGAGACCCAGTACTTC | CASSYSWTAETQYF | 14 | TRBJ2-5 | NA | TRBV6-5 | NA
TGCGCCAGCAGACCGGGCCTAGGACAAGAGGACACTGAAGCTTTCTTT | CASRPGLGQEDTEAFF | 16 | TRBJ1-1 | NA | TRBV5-1 | NA
TGTGCCAGCTCACCCGGGCTAGCGGGGGGCCTCCCCCAGCAGTTCTTC | CASSPGLAGGLPQQFF | 16 | TRBJ2-1 | TRBD2 | TRBV18 | NA
TGTGCCAGCAGCTTGACGGGGTCTGGAAACACCATATATTTT | CASSLTGSGNTIYF | 14 | TRBJ1-3 | NA | TRBV5-5 | NA
TGTGCCAGCAGTGAGTTCGGTGAAGCTTTCTTT | CASSEFGEAFF | 11 | TRBJ1-1 | NA | TRBV2 | NA
TGTGCCTGGGCTGCGGGGGGCTATGGCTACACCTTC | CAWAAGGYGYTF | 12 | TRBJ1-2 | NA | TRBV30 | NA
TGTGCCAGCAGTCTCAGGGGGAGCAATCAGCCCCAGCATTTT | CASSLRGSNQPQHF | 14 | TRBJ1-5 | TRBD1 | TRBV6-5 | NA
TGTGCCAGCAGCTCCACCGGGACAGGGGCTGGCTACACCTTC | CASSSTGTGAGYTF | 14 | TRBJ1-2 | TRBD1 | TRBV7-9 | NA
TGTGCCAGCTCACCCTTAAGGGGAAGCCTCAACACTGAAGCTTTCTTT | CASSPLRGSLNTEAFF | 16 | TRBJ1-1 | NA | TRBV18 | NA
TGTGCCAGCAGCTTAAGTCTCCGAGCGGGAGGGCCCGGTGAGCAGTTCTTC | CASSLSLRAGGPGEQFF | 17 | TRBJ2-1 | TRBD2 | TRBV7-9 | NA
TGCGCCAGCAGCTTGGGATCGCGGGGGGGCGGGCGCACAGATACGCAGTATTTT | CASSLGSRGGGRTDTQYF | 18 | TRBJ2-3 | TRBD2 | TRBV5-1 | NA
TGTGCCAGCAGTGATAGTGGGGGCGCGGGTCAGCCCCAGCATTTT | CASSDSGGAGQPQHF | 15 | TRBJ1-5 | NA | TRBV6-1 | NA
TGTGCCAGCAGCTTAGAGGGGGGGCTAGGCTATGGCTACACCTTC | CASSLEGGLGYGYTF | 15 | TRBJ1-2 | NA | TRBV7-2 | few
TGCGCCAGCAGCTTGGGAGTGAACACTGAAGCTTTCTTT | CASSLGVNTEAFF | 13 | TRBJ1-1 | NA | TRBV5-1 | few
TGTGCCAGCAGCTTAGAGGGGGCCCATAATGAAAAACTGTTTTTT | CASSLEGAHNEKLFF | 15 | TRBJ1-4 | TRBD1 | TRBV7-2 | few
TGTGCCAGCCGCCGGGATGAGACTGGGGCCAACGTCCTGACTTTC | CASRRDETGANVLTF | 15 | TRBJ2-6 | NA | TRBV2 | NA
TGCGCCAGCAGCCAGGAAGGGACAGCCTACAATGAGCAGTTCTTC | CASSQEGTAYNEQFF | 15 | TRBJ2-1 | TRBD1 | TRBV4-1 | NA
TGTGCCAGCAGCTTAGTGGGGGCCCCCGGGGGCTACACCTTC | CASSLVGAPGGYTF | 14 | TRBJ1-2 | NA | TRBV7-9 | NA
TGTGCCAGCAGCTCCCATCTCGACAGGAACACCGGGGAGCTGTTTTTT | CASSSHLDRNTGELFF | 16 | TRBJ2-2 | NA | TRBV9 | few
TGTGCCAGCAGCTGGACAGGGAGCCTCTCTGGAAACACCATATATTTT | CASSWTGSLSGNTIYF | 16 | TRBJ1-3 | TRBD1 | TRBV11-2 | NA
TGTGCCAGCAGTTTACCAGGGGCTAACTATGGCTACACCTTC | CASSLPGANYGYTF | 14 | TRBJ1-2 | NA | TRBV28 | NA
TGTGCCAGCAGCTTTGGGCCCGCCGTTTTCACCTTC | CASSFGPAVFTF | 12 | TRBJ1-2 | NA | TRBV5-6 | NA
TGTGCCAGCAGCTTAGGAGGGAGCAACAATGAGCAGTTCTTC | CASSLGGSNNEQFF | 14 | TRBJ2-1 | NA | TRBV11-3 | NA
TGTGCCAGCAGCCAAGAGGGACAGGGGTTCCAGCCCCAGCATTTT | CASSQEGQGFQPQHF | 15 | TRBJ1-5 | TRBD1 | TRBV3-1/TRBV3-2 | NA
TGTGCCAGCAGGGGCGCGGGGGGCTCCGGCACAGATACGCAGTATTTT | CASRGAGGSGTDTQYF | 16 | TRBJ2-3 | TRBD2 | TRBV6-4 | NA
TGTGCCAGCAGCCACTTAATTGGGCAGGGGGGCACTGAAGCTTTCTTT | CASSHLIGQGGTEAFF | 16 | TRBJ1-1 | TRBD1 | TRBV3-1/TRBV3-2 | NA
TGTGCCAGCAGTTTCGAGGGCTGGAATGGCTACACCTTC | CASSFEGWNGYTF | 13 | TRBJ1-2 | NA | TRBV12-3/TRBV12-4 | NA